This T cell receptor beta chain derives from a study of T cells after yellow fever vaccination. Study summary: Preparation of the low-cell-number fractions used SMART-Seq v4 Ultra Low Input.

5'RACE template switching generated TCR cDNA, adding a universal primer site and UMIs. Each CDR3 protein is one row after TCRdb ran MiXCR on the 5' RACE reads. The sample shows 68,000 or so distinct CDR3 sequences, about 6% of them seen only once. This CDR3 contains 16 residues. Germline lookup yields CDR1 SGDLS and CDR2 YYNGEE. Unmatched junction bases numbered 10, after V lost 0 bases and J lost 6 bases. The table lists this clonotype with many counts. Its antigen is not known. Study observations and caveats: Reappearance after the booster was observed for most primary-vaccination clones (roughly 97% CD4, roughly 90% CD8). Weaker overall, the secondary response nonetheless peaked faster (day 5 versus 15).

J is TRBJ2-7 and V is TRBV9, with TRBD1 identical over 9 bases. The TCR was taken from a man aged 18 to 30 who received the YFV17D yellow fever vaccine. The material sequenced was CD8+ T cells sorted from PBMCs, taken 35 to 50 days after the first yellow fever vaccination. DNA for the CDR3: TGTGCCAGCAGCGTAGGATCTCTGGGACAGGGCTCCGAGCAGTACTTC. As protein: CASSVGSLGQGSEQYF.